The present T cell receptor (beta chain) was sequenced within a study of blood T cell repertoires in COVID-19. Turning to the study itself: Donors in the United States, Italy and Spain gave samples during acute or convalescent COVID-19. T cells, B-cell-depleted T cells, or PBMCs provided the cDNA or gDNA that served as material.

V shed 0 bases and J 1 base; nucleotides not matched to a gene: 7. The CDR3 has 17 residues. The assay was immunoSEQ multiplex PCR, and TCRdb's table has in-frame clones only and misses some. Of nearly 50,000 clones in the sample, 86% were seen once. The rearrangement uses TRBV23-1 and TRBJ2-3; 7 bases map to TRBD2. Being an ORF, TRBV23-1 has a function that is uncertain. Material: peripheral blood. This sequence was found in a man between 35 and 55 years old with active COVID-19. In DNA form, the CDR3 reads TGCGCCAGCAGTCAATCGCCTGGCGGGGGTTGCACAGATACGCAGTATTTT. Translation: CASSQSPGGGCTDTQYF.